This T cell receptor (beta chain) was identified in a study of molecular identifiers for immune sequencing clone quantification. As CD8+CD4-CCR7+CD45RA+ cells, naive CD8 T cells were sorted. As for this clonotype: A read error is possible here, since a much larger clone lies one base away.

CDR3 length equals 15 residues. The germline V gene has CDR1 SGHAT and CDR2 FQNNGV. TCRdb independently ran MiXCR on the PCR reads; one entry per CDR3 protein. This repertoire shows about 640,000 distinct CDR3 sequences, 15% to 20% found once; its top ten account for roughly 0.83%. The TCR was taken from a human donor in good health. Some libraries in this study had Jurkat cell RNA spiked in. Sequenced: naive CD8+ T cells from blood, with Jurkat cell RNA spiked in. Subset here: FACS-sorted CD8+CD4-CCR7+CD45RA+ naive T cells. The rearrangement uses TRBV11-2 and TRBJ2-1; 11 bases fit TRBD2. CDR3 nucleotide sequence: TGTGCCGGCAGCTTAGTGACTAGCGGGAAGAATGAGCAGTTCTTC. Amino acids: CAGSLVTSGKNEQFF.